The present entry profiles one TCR beta chain with its context. Its specificity is not known. Memory CD4+ cells were the fraction left after CD45RA+ naive selection. Here immunoSEQ multiplex PCR was the method, and the copy in TCRdb shows in-frame clones only, minus some. The table shows 2 million to 2.5 million clones, with roughly 95% occurring only once. The sample is drawn from a study of shared clonotypes between healthy human individuals. V dropped 4 bases and J dropped 4 bases, with 17 bases sitting between them. This CDR3 spans 16 amino acids. Germline assignment: CDR1 SGHRS and CDR2 YFSETQ. Study conclusions and caveats: Naive subsets generally exceeded memory subsets in estimated richness.

Input material: naive CD4+ T cells sorted from blood. Subset defined: CD45RA+ positively selected. The receptor was isolated from a man between 18 and 29 years old in good health. The chain links TRBV5-1 to TRBJ2-2; no definite D call. The CDR3 is CASSPDIAISTGELFF. The CDR3 DNA reads as TGCGCCAGCAGCCCCGATATCGCAATTAGCACCGGGGAGCTGTTTTTT.